These T cell receptor beta chains were read from a single sample in a study of cytomegalovirus exposure and HLA in healthy donors. Assay: immunoSEQ multiplex PCR; the TCRdb copy retains only in-frame clones and omits some. Here the sample spans approximately 110,000 clones, around 69% being singletons. The sequenced sample was PBMCs. These receptors were obtained from a woman aged 40 to 50 in good health and CMV-seropositive. Each CDR3 is given with its conserved first and last residue. D genes are given only for firm matches. Size is omitted from some rows. Given values are once, few, many or a class for expanded clones.

NA	TRBV18	TRBJ1-1	NA	CASSPVEGVTTEAFF	TGTGCCAGCTCACCCGTCGAGGGGGTGACCACTGAAGCTTTCTTT
NA	TRBV2	TRBJ1-2	NA	CASSEVQAAGYTF	TGTGCCAGCAGTGAGGTACAGGCTGCTGGCTACACCTTC
NA	TRBV5-1	TRBJ1-2	TRBD1	CASSLGTVNYGYTF	TGCGCCAGCAGCCTAGGGACAGTCAACTATGGCTACACCTTC
NA	TRBV5-6	TRBJ1-1	TRBD1	CASSLYRGQGNVKNTEAFF	TGTGCCAGCAGCTTGTACCGGGGACAGGGGAATGTAAAGAACACTGAAGCTTTCTTT
few	TRBV27	TRBJ1-1	TRBD1	CASSYRGSNTEAFF	TGTGCCAGCAGTTACAGGGGCTCGAACACTGAAGCTTTCTTT
NA	TRBV5-1	TRBJ2-5	TRBD1	CASSLRQGIETQYF	TGCGCCAGCAGCTTACGACAGGGTATTGAGACCCAGTACTTC
NA	TRBV4-1	TRBJ1-5	NA	CASSPARGGNQPQHF	TGCGCCAGCAGCCCCGCCAGGGGCGGTAATCAGCCCCAGCATTTT
NA	TRBV7-2	TRBJ1-3	NA	CASSLGTSSGNTIYF	TGTGCCAGCAGCTTAGGTACCAGCTCTGGAAACACCATATATTTT
NA	TRBV2	TRBJ2-1	TRBD1	CASNRGMNEQFF	TGTGCCAGCAACAGGGGAATGAATGAGCAGTTCTTC
NA	TRBV4-3	TRBJ2-3	TRBD2	CASSQDVGLAGGSTDTQYF	TGCGCCAGCAGCCAAGATGTGGGACTAGCGGGGGGTAGCACAGATACGCAGTATTTT
NA	TRBV18	TRBJ2-2	TRBD2	CASSGLELNTGELFF	TGTGCCAGCTCAGGACTAGAGCTGAACACCGGGGAGCTGTTTTTT
NA	TRBV20-1	TRBJ1-4	NA	CSARYRAGLFF	TGCAGTGCGCGATACAGGGCAGGACTGTTTTTT
NA	TRBV6-5	TRBJ2-2	NA	CASSFRRGTGELFF	TGTGCCAGCAGTTTCCGCAGGGGAACCGGGGAGCTGTTTTTT
NA	TRBV7-2	TRBJ1-5	NA	CASSPTADTYQPQHF	TGTGCCAGCAGCCCGACTGCGGACACATATCAGCCCCAGCATTTT
NA	TRBV11-2	TRBJ2-7	NA	CASSRQGYEQYF	TGTGCCAGCAGCCGCCAGGGTTACGAGCAGTACTTC
NA	TRBV4-3	TRBJ2-2	NA	CASSQAPGTNTGELFF	TGCGCCAGCAGCCAAGCCCCCGGGACGAACACCGGGGAGCTGTTTTTT
NA	TRBV12-5	TRBJ1-1	TRBD1	CASGTDRDTEAFF	TGTGCTAGTGGCACAGACAGGGACACTGAAGCTTTCTTT
once	TRBV9	TRBJ1-2	NA	CASSPTTVHGYTF	TGTGCCAGCAGCCCGACGACAGTCCATGGCTACACCTTC
NA	TRBV18	TRBJ2-3	TRBD2	CASSTSGAQDTQYF	TGTGCCAGCTCTACTAGCGGAGCACAGGATACGCAGTATTTT
few	TRBV5-1	TRBJ2-5	TRBD2	CASSSLAGMYQETQYF	TGCGCCAGCAGCTCACTAGCGGGGATGTACCAAGAGACCCAGTACTTC
NA	TRBV5-1	TRBJ1-1	NA	CANSLVGGQAEAFF	TGCGCCAACAGCTTGGTGGGGGGGCAGGCTGAAGCTTTCTTT
NA	TRBV5-4	TRBJ2-3	TRBD1	CASSIDRVPDTQYF	TGTGCCAGCAGCATCGACAGGGTACCAGATACGCAGTATTTT
NA	TRBV7-6	TRBJ1-1	NA	CASSPSPNGNTEAFF	TGTGCCAGCAGCCCCTCCCCGAACGGGAACACTGAAGCTTTCTTT
NA	TRBV9	TRBJ2-2	NA	CASSVRPEETGELFF	TGTGCCAGCAGCGTCCGGCCGGAGGAAACCGGGGAGCTGTTTTTT
few	TRBV6-1	TRBJ1-6	TRBD1	CASRDRGSSPLHF	TGTGCCAGCAGGGACAGGGGCTCTTCACCCCTCCACTTT
NA	TRBV19	TRBJ2-5	NA	CASGRAGGQETQYF	TGTGCCAGTGGGCGCGCGGGTGGGCAAGAGACCCAGTACTTC
NA	TRBV7-2	TRBJ2-7	NA	CASSHVGYEQYF	TGTGCCAGCAGCCACGTCGGGTACGAGCAGTACTTC
few	TRBV4-1	TRBJ1-1	NA	CASSQDILWSDTEAFF	TGCGCCAGCAGCCAAGATATACTGTGGAGCGACACTGAAGCTTTCTTT
few	TRBV2	TRBJ1-1	TRBD1	CASSDGDRRRGEAFF	TGTGCCAGCAGTGATGGGGACAGACGCAGGGGTGAAGCTTTCTTT
once	TRBV2	TRBJ2-2	TRBD1	CATTRQGNPGELFF	TGTGCCACTACTAGACAGGGGAATCCCGGGGAGCTGTTTTTT
once	TRBV7-8	TRBJ1-1	NA	CASSLISGRLMDTEAFF	TGTGCCAGCAGCTTAATTTCTGGCAGGCTGATGGACACTGAAGCTTTCTTT
NA	TRBV4-1	TRBJ2-7	TRBD1	CASSQERTGDSYEQYF	TGCGCCAGCAGCCAAGAAAGGACAGGGGATTCCTACGAGCAGTACTTC
few	TRBV2	TRBJ1-2	TRBD1	CASETPGQRIHGYTF	TGTGCCAGCGAAACCCCGGGACAGCGTATTCATGGCTACACCTTC
once	TRBV11-2	TRBJ1-3	NA	CASSLSGRGNTIYF	TGTGCCAGCAGCTTATCAGGTCGAGGAAACACCATATATTTT
NA	TRBV6-5	TRBJ2-7	TRBD2	CASSYAGGEYEQYF	TGTGCCAGCAGTTACGCGGGGGGTGAATACGAGCAGTACTTC
NA	TRBV7-9	TRBJ2-1	TRBD2	CASSRSSGGPIGNEQFF	TGTGCCAGCAGCAGATCTAGCGGGGGGCCTATAGGAAATGAGCAGTTCTTC
NA	TRBV7-2	TRBJ2-2	NA	CASSLVPAGELFF	TGTGCCAGCAGCTTAGTTCCAGCCGGGGAGCTGTTTTTT
NA	TRBV29-1	TRBJ1-5	TRBD1	CSVRDSPSNQPQHF	TGCAGCGTCCGGGACAGCCCTAGCAATCAGCCCCAGCATTTT
NA	TRBV13	TRBJ1-1	NA	CASSLVPPDSEAFF	TGTGCCAGCAGCTTAGTTCCCCCAGACAGTGAAGCTTTCTTT
few	TRBV5-6	TRBJ1-2	NA	CASSLGGSFGYTF	TGTGCCAGCAGCTTGGGTGGTAGTTTTGGCTACACCTTC
NA	TRBV6-6	TRBJ2-3	TRBD1	CASSSGTGSTDTQYF	TGTGCCAGCAGCTCCGGGACAGGGAGCACAGATACGCAGTATTTT
NA	TRBV5-1	TRBJ1-6	NA	CASSLAMSGSANNSPLHF	TGCGCCAGCAGCTTGGCTATGTCAGGCTCCGCAAATAATTCACCCCTCCACTTT
few	TRBV10-3	TRBJ1-1	NA	CAISESKRQAMNTEAFF	TGTGCCATCAGTGAGTCGAAGAGACAGGCCATGAACACTGAAGCTTTCTTT
few	TRBV11-3	TRBJ2-6	NA	CASSLGGSGANVLTF	TGTGCCAGCAGCTTAGGAGGGTCTGGGGCCAACGTCCTGACTTTC
NA	TRBV7-8	TRBJ2-5	NA	CASSLAEEETQYF	TGTGCCAGCAGCTTAGCGGAGGAGGAGACCCAGTACTTC
NA	TRBV29-1	TRBJ1-2	TRBD1	CSVARDREAGGYTF	TGCAGCGTCGCACGGGACAGGGAGGCGGGTGGCTACACCTTC
NA	TRBV7-7	TRBJ2-5	TRBD1	CASSWTGKETQYF	TGTGCCAGCAGCTGGACAGGAAAAGAGACCCAGTACTTC
NA	TRBV6-5	TRBJ1-4	NA	CANSYSRAREKLFF	TGTGCCAACAGTTACTCGAGGGCGAGGGAAAAACTGTTTTTT
NA	TRBV9	TRBJ2-3	TRBD2	CASSAYPSGGAADTQYF	TGTGCCAGCAGCGCCTATCCCAGCGGGGGGGCTGCAGATACGCAGTATTTT
once	TRBV27	TRBJ1-2	TRBD1	CASSLRGQNYGYTF	TGTGCCAGCAGTTTAAGGGGACAGAACTATGGCTACACCTTC
NA	TRBV9	TRBJ1-2	TRBD1	CASSLTTGVQWYTF	TGTGCCAGCAGCTTAACGACAGGGGTGCAATGGTACACCTTC
NA	TRBV27	TRBJ2-1	TRBD2	CASSLSKGGGPAQFF	TGTGCCAGCAGTTTATCGAAGGGCGGGGGGCCCGCTCAGTTCTTC
NA	TRBV4-3	TRBJ2-5	TRBD2	CASSQGGTSGQETQYF	TGCGCCAGCAGCCAAGGGGGGACTAGCGGGCAAGAGACCCAGTACTTC
NA	TRBV5-4	TRBJ1-2	NA	CATTGTLGANYGYTF	TGTGCCACTACCGGGACACTAGGAGCTAACTATGGCTACACCTTC
NA	TRBV11-2	TRBJ1-1	NA	CASSLAQGREAFF	TGTGCCAGCAGCTTAGCACAGGGCAGGGAGGCTTTCTTT
NA	TRBV5-1	TRBJ1-1	TRBD1	CASSGNRGTEAFF	TGCGCCAGCAGCGGAAACAGGGGCACTGAAGCTTTCTTT
NA	TRBV5-1	TRBJ2-5	TRBD1	CASSLPDRGIQETQYF	TGCGCCAGCAGCTTGCCCGACAGGGGCATCCAAGAGACCCAGTACTTC
NA	TRBV25-1	TRBJ2-1	NA	CASSEGGTSEQFF	TGTGCCAGCAGTGAAGGGGGGACCAGTGAGCAGTTCTTC
NA	TRBV6-5	TRBJ2-2	NA	CASSYYSQAPGELFF	TGTGCCAGCAGTTACTACTCGCAGGCCCCCGGGGAGCTGTTTTTT